This T cell receptor (beta chain) comes out of a study of CXCR3-negative and CXCR3-positive naive CD8 T cells. Study results and limitations: CXCR3 expression partially decreased after cryopreservation; most assays used fresh PBMCs. TCR strength was inferred from TRB CDR3 properties, while surface CD5 was comparable between naive subsets. Naive subsets were similarly diverse, while memory CD8+ repertoires were much less diverse. CXCR3-positive naive cells carried more hydrophobic TRB CDR3s than CXCR3-negative naive cells did.

UMI-labeled TRB cDNA libraries were prepared by 5' RACE. TCRdb re-called the 5' RACE reads and catalogs CDR3 proteins one per entry, DNA excluded. Seen in this sample are 150,000 or so distinct CDR3 sequences; the ten most common clones hold 0.45% to 0.55%. As for this clonotype: Its cognate antigen is unknown.

What was sequenced was naive CXCR3+ CD8+ T cells from blood. Regarding subset: CD45RO-CCR7+CD27+CD95- naive CD8+ T cells expressing CXCR3 (TNR3+). This receptor was obtained from a human donor in good health. Some clones in this sample may be carry-over from other donors' samples.

CDR3 amino acids: CASSHMGNTEAFF. V gene TRBV3-1 combines with J gene TRBJ1-1. CDR1 and CDR2 from the germline V gene are LGHDT and YNNKEL (reference sequence). CDR3 length equals 13 residues. The full variable domain, in which reference TRBV3-1 and TRBJ1-1 provide the parts outside the CDR3, is DTAVSQTPKYLVTQMGNDKSIKCEQNLGHDTMYWYKQDSKKFLKIMFSYNNKELIINETVPNRFSPKSPDKAHLNLHINSLELGDSAVYFCASSHMGNTEAFFGQGTRLTVV.